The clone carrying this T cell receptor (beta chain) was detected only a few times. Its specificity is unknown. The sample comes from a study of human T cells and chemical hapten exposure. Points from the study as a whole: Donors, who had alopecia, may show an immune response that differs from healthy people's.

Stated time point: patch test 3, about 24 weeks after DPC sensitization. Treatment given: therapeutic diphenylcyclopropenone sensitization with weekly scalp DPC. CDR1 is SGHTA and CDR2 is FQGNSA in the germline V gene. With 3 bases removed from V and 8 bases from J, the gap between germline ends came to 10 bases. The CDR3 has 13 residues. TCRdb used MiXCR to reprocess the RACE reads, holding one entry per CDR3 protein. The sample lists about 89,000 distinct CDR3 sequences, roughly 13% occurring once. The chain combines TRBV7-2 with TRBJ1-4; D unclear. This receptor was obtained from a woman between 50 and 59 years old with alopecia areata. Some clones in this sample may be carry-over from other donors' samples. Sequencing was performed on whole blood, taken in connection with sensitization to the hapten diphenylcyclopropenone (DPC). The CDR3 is CASSFGIKEKLFF. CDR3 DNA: TGTGCCAGCAGCTTCGGAATAAAGGAAAAACTGTTTTTT.